These 24 T cell receptor beta chains originate from one sample sequenced in a study of cytomegalovirus exposure and HLA in healthy donors. Repertoires were generated with immunoSEQ multiplex PCR, while TCRdb's copy carries only in-frame clones and drops some. The table has some 150,000 clones, about 86% seen once; the top ten hold 20% to 25%. Sequencing used PBMCs. Every receptor here comes from a man aged 18-30 years in good health and CMV-seropositive.

This chain joins TRBV30 and TRBJ2-2, with D perhaps TRBD2 (5 bases). CDR1 GTSNPN and CDR2 SVGIG come from the germline V gene (reference sequence). The CDR3 runs 14 residues. V lost 0 bases to trimming and J lost 0 bases, with 5 bases between them. CDR3 coding DNA: TGTGCCTGGAGTGTAGCGGCGAACACCGGGGAGCTGTTTTTT. Translated, it gives CAWSVAANTGELFF.

The rearrangement joins TRBV2 to TRBJ2-3; possibly TRBD2 for D (5 bases). V shed 6 bases and J shed 1 base, with 8 bases lying between them. This CDR3 spans 13 amino acids. Germline assignment: CDR1 SNHLY and CDR2 FYNNEI. This CDR3 is CASREDRTDTQYF. CDR3 nucleotides: TGTGCCAGCAGGGAGGACCGCACAGATACGCAGTATTTT. The full variable domain, its missing parts supplied by reference TRBV2 and TRBJ2-3, is EPEVTQTPSHQVTQMGQEVILRCVPISNHLYFYWYRQILGQKVEFLVSFYNNEISEKSEIFDDQFSVERPDGSNFTLKIRSTKLEDSAMYFCASREDRTDTQYFGPGTRLTVL.

The chain has TRBV13 and TRBJ1-1, with TRBD1 matching over 11 bases. CDR1 is PRHDT and CDR2 is FYEKMQ in the germline V gene (reference sequence). After removal of 1 base from V and 1 base from J, the junction contained 8 bases not matched to a gene. The CDR3 runs 18 residues. The CDR3 loop is CASSLEGQGDIENTEAFF. CDR3 nucleotide sequence: TGTGCCAGCAGCTTAGAGGGACAGGGGGATATTGAGAACACTGAAGCTTTCTTT. The full variable domain, in which reference TRBV13 and TRBJ1-1 provide the parts outside the CDR3, is AAGVIQSPRHLIKEKRETATLKCYPIPRHDTVYWYQQGPGQDPQFLISFYEKMQSDKGSIPDRFSAQQFSDYHSELNMSSLELGDSALYFCASSLEGQGDIENTEAFFGQGTRLTVV.

The rearrangement links TRBV9 to TRBJ2-7, with 9 bases aligning to TRBD1. V lost 3 bases to trimming and J lost 2 bases; unmatched junction nucleotides: 15. There are 18 residues in the CDR3. Germline-derived CDR1 and CDR2 are SGDLS and YYNGEE. CDR3 DNA: TGTGCCAGCAGCGCCAGCGAGGGACAGGGCCGAGTTCCCTACGAGCAGTACTTC. It encodes CASSASEGQGRVPYEQYF. Combining the CDR3 with reference TRBV9 and TRBJ2-7 gives the whole variable domain DSGVTQTPKHLITATGQRVTLRCSPRSGDLSVYWYQQSLDQGLQFLIQYYNGEERAKGNILERFSAQQFPDLHSELNLSSLELGDSALYFCASSASEGQGRVPYEQYFGPGTRLTVT.

The CDR3 coding sequence is TGCAGCGTTGGAGTCGGGGGAAATGGAAACACCATATATTTT. Translated, it gives CSVGVGGNGNTIYF. The chain couples TRBV29-1 to TRBJ1-3; maybe TRBD1 (5 bases). The CDR3 totals 14 residues. Germline V CDR1 and CDR2: SQVTM, ANQGSEA. V shed 4 bases and J shed 3 bases, with 13 bases lying between them.

The CDR3: CASSPSRAIASEQFF. The CDR3 nucleotides are TGCGCCAGCAGCCCCTCCCGCGCCATAGCTAGTGAGCAGTTCTTC. The V call is TRBV4-3, the J call TRBJ2-1, with D uncertain. V was pared by 4 bases and J by 9 bases, with 19 bases between. The CDR3 loop spans 15 amino acids. CDR1 is LGHNA, CDR2 YSLEER, per germline.

This chain uses TRBV2 with TRBJ2-5, with D perhaps matching TRBD2 (6 bases). The J call may be faulty, since TRBJ2-7 better matches the DNA end. CDR1 is SNHLY, CDR2 FYNNEI, per germline. The CDR3 contains 12 residues. The CDR3 DNA reads TGTGCCACCCGACCGGGAGCCTACGAGCAGTACTTC. Translation gives CATRPGAYEQYF.

The genes are TRBV29-1 and TRBJ1-2, with D perhaps TRBD1 (5 bases). The germline V and J ends were trimmed by 4 bases and 4 bases, with 10 bases remaining between them. The CDR3 is 12 residues long. Per the germline V gene, CDR1 is SQVTM and CDR2 is ANQGSEA. The CDR3 reads CSVGGEGYGYTF. The CDR3 coding sequence is TGCAGCGTTGGGGGGGAGGGCTATGGCTACACCTTC.

The gene calls are TRBV6-4 and TRBJ2-3; TRBD2 aligns across 7 bases. Germline V gene data show CDR1 as MRHNA and CDR2 as SNTAGT. V gave up 3 bases and J gave up 3 bases; unmatched junction bases: 6. CDR3 length: 15 residues. CDR3 bases: TGTGCCAGCAGTGAAGGTCTAGCGGCGACAGATACGCAGTATTTT. This gives the protein CASSEGLAATDTQYF.

The chain links TRBV25-1 to TRBJ2-2; tentatively, D is TRBD2 (5 bases). Germline assignment: CDR1 MGHDK and CDR2 SYGVNS. The germline V and J ends were trimmed by 1 base and 1 base, with 7 bases remaining between them. This CDR3 is 15 amino acids long. The CDR3 DNA follows: TGTGCCAGCAGTGAATTCGGGGAGAACACCGGGGAGCTGTTTTTT. It yields the protein CASSEFGENTGELFF.

The rearrangement uses TRBV6-6 and TRBJ1-6; weak D call: TRBD1 (6 bases). V lost 7 bases, J lost 9 bases, and 19 bases lay in between. The CDR3 is made up of 15 amino acids. Germline assignment: CDR1 MNHNY and CDR2 SVGAGI (reference sequence). CDR3 region: CASTLSAGAGSPLHF. The CDR3 DNA reads as TGTGCCAGCACCCTTTCGGCAGGGGCGGGTTCACCCCTCCACTTT.

The chain has TRBV25-1 and TRBJ1-2, with a possible D match to TRBD1 (6 bases). Trimming shortened V by 4 bases and J by 6 bases, and 15 bases separated the two germline ends. In germline, CDR1 is MGHDK, CDR2 SYGVNS. CDR3 length: 14 residues. CDR3 coding DNA: TGTGCCAGCAGTGCCCCCGGGACAATGAATGGCTACACCTTC. Translating it yields CASSAPGTMNGYTF.

The chain carries TRBV5-4 and TRBJ2-7, with 10 bases aligning to TRBD1. CDR3 length: 17 amino acids. In germline, CDR1 is SGHNT, CDR2 YYREEE (reference sequence). Trimming took 3 bases from V and 2 from J; bases not matched to a gene: 11. The CDR3 bases are TGTGCCAGCAGCTCCGGGACAGGGGCCGACATTACCTACGAGCAGTACTTC. Protein: CASSSGTGADITYEQYF.

This clone showed up just once. The chain carries TRBV6-5 and TRBJ2-7; 12 bases fit TRBD1. The CDR3 extends over 15 amino acids. The V gene end was trimmed by 5 bases and the J gene end by 7 bases; junction bases not matched to a gene: 9. Germline V lookup: CDR1 MNHEY, CDR2 SVGAGI. In DNA, the CDR3 is TGTGCCAGCAGTCCGGGGACAGGGGGCTCGGGAGAGCAGTACTTC. It encodes CASSPGTGGSGEQYF.

The V and J genes are TRBV2 and TRBJ2-2; D remains unclear. The ends were cut back, 3 bases at V and 9 bases at J, with 20 bases in the middle. This CDR3 spans 16 amino acids. Germline-derived CDR1 and CDR2 are SNHLY and FYNNEI. The CDR3 reads CASSEPRVGLARELFF. CDR3 DNA: TGTGCCAGCAGTGAGCCCCGGGTAGGCCTTGCCCGGGAGCTGTTTTTT.

This clone occurred once. J is TRBJ2-6 and V is TRBV11-2; tentative D call: TRBD1 (5 bases). This CDR3 spans 14 amino acids. Germline CDR1 SGHAT, CDR2 FQNNGV. Deletions cut 6 bases from V and 2 bases from J, with 8 bases between. The CDR3 sequence: CASRQVAGANVLTF. The CDR3 DNA reads as TGTGCCAGCAGACAGGTCGCTGGGGCCAACGTCCTGACTTTC. Complete variable domain (other parts from reference TRBV11-2 and TRBJ2-6): EAGVAQSPRYKIIEKRQSVAFWCNPISGHATLYWYQQILGQGPKLLIQFQNNGVVDDSQLPKDRFSAERLKGVDSTLKIQPAKLEDSAVYLCASRQVAGANVLTFGAGSRLTVL.

For this clone: The same CDR3 is also encoded by other DNA sequences in this sample. V gene TRBV18 combines with J gene TRBJ2-1, with 9 nucleotides matching TRBD1. Trimming cost V 2 bases and J 4 bases; bases outside gene matches: 0. The germline V gene has CDR1 KGHSH and CDR2 LQKENI. The CDR3 spans 14 residues. Written as DNA, the CDR3 is TGTGCCAGCTCACCAGGGACAGGGTACAATGAGCAGTTCTTC. Encoded protein: CASSPGTGYNEQFF. Supplemented by reference TRBV18 and TRBJ2-1, the full variable domain reads NAGVMQNPRHLVRRRGQEARLRCSPMKGHSHVYWYRQLPEEGLKFMVYLQKENIIDESGMPKERFSAEFPKEGPSILRIQQVVRGDSAAYFCASSPGTGYNEQFFGPGTRLTVL.

The chain links TRBV5-1 to TRBJ2-5; possible D gene TRBD1, 5 bases. The CDR3 consists of 14 residues. Germline V gene sequence: CDR1 SGHRS, CDR2 YFSETQ. V was pared by 0 bases and J by 4 bases, with 10 bases between. The CDR3 loop is CASSLGRTGETQYF. CDR3 DNA: TGCGCCAGCAGCTTGGGGCGAACAGGAGAGACCCAGTACTTC.

CDR3 nucleotide sequence: TGTGCCAGCAGCTTAACGGGAGAGGGATCACGTAACTATGGCTACACCTTC. It yields the protein CASSLTGEGSRNYGYTF. V usage is TRBV7-3 and J usage is TRBJ1-2; D is unresolved. The ends were cut back, 0 bases at V and 1 base at J, with 15 bases in the middle. CDR1 and CDR2 (germline): SGHTA, FQGTGA. CDR3 length: 17 residues.

This clone has only a few counts. This chain connects TRBV15 to TRBJ1-6; D is undetermined. Trimming stripped 0 bases from V and 10 bases from J, with 10 bases between. Germline V gene lookup returns CDR1 LNHNV and CDR2 YYDKDF (reference sequence). This CDR3 region has 14 residues. CDR3 in DNA: TGTGCCACCAGCAGAGATAGAACTGTGTCACCCCTCCACTTT. Protein: CATSRDRTVSPLHF. The complete variable domain, with remaining parts taken from reference TRBV15 and TRBJ1-6, reads DAMVIQNPRYQVTQFGKPVTLSCSQTLNHNVMYWYQQKSSQAPKLLFHYYDKDFNNEADTPDNFQSRRPNTSFCFLDIRSPGLGDTAMYLCATSRDRTVSPLHFGNGTRLTVT.

In its sample, this clone was seen once. The chain has TRBV19 and TRBJ2-7; 7 bases agree with TRBD1. The germline gives CDR1 LNHDA, CDR2 SQIVND (reference sequence). With V trimmed by 4 bases and J by 2 bases, 5 bases remained unmatched. The CDR3 is made up of 14 amino acids. The CDR3 region is CASSTTGTPYEQYF. CDR3 nucleotide sequence: TGTGCCAGTAGTACGACAGGGACCCCCTACGAGCAGTACTTC.

V and J are TRBV9 and TRBJ2-5; 14 bases match TRBD2. CDR1 and CDR2 from the germline V gene are SGDLS and YYNGEE. This CDR3 has 17 residues. Germline trimming cut 0 bases from V and 3 bases from J; bases unmatched to any gene: 4. CDR3 residues: CASSVEGLAGDKETQYF. The CDR3, as DNA: TGTGCCAGCAGCGTAGAGGGACTAGCGGGGGATAAAGAGACCCAGTACTTC.

V usage is TRBV18 and J usage is TRBJ2-3; 11 bases map to TRBD2. The CDR3 consists of 21 residues. V was pared by 0 bases and J by 0 bases, with 14 bases of the junction left unmatched. In germline, CDR1 is KGHSH, CDR2 LQKENI. CDR3 loop: CASSPPGVLAGVPSSTDTQYF. CDR3 bases: TGTGCCAGCTCACCACCGGGGGTACTAGCGGGGGTCCCGAGTAGCACAGATACGCAGTATTTT.

This clone was recorded once. The gene calls are TRBV5-1 and TRBJ1-4; possibly TRBD1 for D (5 bases). The ends were cut back, 0 bases at V and 7 bases at J, with 10 bases in the middle. The CDR3 has 14 residues. CDR1 SGHRS and CDR2 YFSETQ come from the germline V gene. CDR3 region: CASSLEDTGEKLFF. In DNA, the CDR3 is TGCGCCAGCAGCTTGGAGGACACGGGTGAAAAACTGTTTTTT.